These 6 T cell receptor beta chains originate from one sample sequenced in a study of cytomegalovirus exposure and HLA in healthy donors. Primers included in the PCR were 60 Vbeta and 13 Jbeta primers. This table comes from immunoSEQ multiplex PCR, and its TCRdb copy is limited to in-frame clones, with some not included. Of about 160,000 clones in the sample, about 80% are singletons; the top ten hold around 1%. The sequenced material came from PBMCs. Receptors originate from a woman aged 45 to 65 in good health and CMV-seropositive.

This rearrangement joins TRBV19 to TRBJ1-1, with 7 bases that match TRBD1. This CDR3 region has 15 residues. V lost 4 bases to trimming and J lost 1 base; unmatched junction nucleotides: 6. The germline gives CDR1 LNHDA, CDR2 SQIVND (reference sequence). The CDR3 region has the DNA TGTGCCAGTAGTACTCAGGGACAGTCGAACACTGAAGCTTTCTTT. It is translated as CASSTQGQSNTEAFF. The full variable domain, in which reference TRBV19 and TRBJ1-1 provide the parts outside the CDR3, is DGGITQSPKYLFRKEGQNVTLSCEQNLNHDAMYWYRQDPGQGLRLIYYSQIVNDFQKGDIAEGYSVSREKKESFPLTVTSAQKNPTAFYLCASSTQGQSNTEAFFGQGTRLTVV.

The rearrangement links TRBV15 to TRBJ2-7; 8 bases line up with TRBD1. The V gene's germline CDR1 is LNHNV and CDR2 YYDKDF (reference sequence). Trimming removed 3 bases from V and 7 bases from J; junction bases left unmatched: 5. The CDR3 extends over 13 amino acids. CDR3 sequence reads: CATSRPRGLEQYF. The DNA for the CDR3 is TGTGCCACCAGCAGGCCCAGGGGGCTTGAGCAGTACTTC.

The chain couples TRBV10-3 to TRBJ1-2; D perhaps matches TRBD1 (5 bases). The CDR3 runs to 14 residues. Trimming cost V 5 bases and J 2 bases, with 12 bases left between them. CDR1 is ENHRY and CDR2 is SYGVKD in the germline V gene. The CDR3 bases are TGTGCCATCAGTCTACAGACAGCGAACTATGGCTACACCTTC. It encodes CAISLQTANYGYTF.

The V call is TRBV7-3, the J call TRBJ2-7; maybe TRBD2 (6 bases). Trimming shortened V by 3 bases and J by 2 bases, and 11 bases separated the two germline ends. This CDR3 has 14 residues. Germline assignment: CDR1 SGHTA and CDR2 FQGTGA. In nucleotides, the CDR3 is TGTGCCAGCAGCTTGGGGGGTCCTACCTACGAGCAGTACTTC. Its translation is CASSLGGPTYEQYF.

The chain is built from TRBV2 and TRBJ1-2, with 9 bases identical to TRBD1. Germline trimming cut 9 bases from V and 5 bases from J; bases unmatched to any gene: 10. The length of the CDR3 is 14 residues. Germline V gene lookup returns CDR1 SNHLY and CDR2 FYNNEI. DNA of the CDR3: TGTGCCAGACAAGGACAGGGGAATTCGTATGGCTACACCTTC. Translated: CARQGQGNSYGYTF.

This chain links TRBV7-9 with TRBJ2-2, with 8 bases fitting TRBD1. Germline-derived CDR1 and CDR2 are SEHNR and FQNEAQ (reference sequence). CDR3 length equals 15 residues. V trimming: 5 bases; J trimming: 6 bases; junction bases outside the gene matches: 8. In nucleotides, the CDR3 is TGTGCCAGCAGCGCTCTCGACAGGGGCCCCGGGGAGCTGTTTTTT. It translates to CASSALDRGPGELFF. The full variable domain, rest sourced from reference TRBV7-9 and TRBJ2-2, is DTGVSQNPRHKITKRGQNVTFRCDPISEHNRLYWYRQTLGQGPEFLTYFQNEAQLEKSRLLSDRFSAERPKGSFSTLEIQRTEQGDSAMYLCASSALDRGPGELFFGEGSRLTVL.